The rows below give T cell receptor beta chains drawn from one sample of a study of persistence of HIV-infected CD4 T cells. Their specific antigens are unknown. The protocol was immunoSEQ multiplex PCR, while the TCRdb copy is restricted to in-frame clones and leaves out a portion. In the table there are about 43,000 clones, about 80% of which are singletons. Sample: CD4+ T cells sorted from PBMCs after roughly 19-hour stimulation, taken from a patient who received antiretroviral therapy. Every receptor here comes from an adult man with HIV who was CMV-seropositive. Both conserved end residues are part of each CDR3. The order of the fields is clone size, D gene, V gene, J gene, CDR3 protein, CDR3 DNA. D genes are given only for firm matches. Some rows mark clone size as missing; the rest say once, few, many or name a class of expanded clone.

size: NA
D: NA
V: TRBV5-1
J: TRBJ1-2
CDR3: CASSFVVRADGYTF
DNA: TGCGCCAGCAGCTTCGTGGTTCGCGCGGATGGCTACACCTTC

size: NA
D: NA
V: TRBV19
J: TRBJ2-2
CDR3: CASSLDRAGELFF
DNA: TGTGCCAGTAGTCTTGACCGGGCCGGGGAGCTGTTTTTT

size: NA
D: NA
V: TRBV5-1
J: TRBJ1-1
CDR3: CASSKGRTEAFF
DNA: TGCGCCAGCTCCAAGGGGAGAACTGAAGCTTTCTTT

size: NA
D: NA
V: TRBV29-1
J: TRBJ1-1
CDR3: CSVAQGGTEAFF
DNA: TGCAGCGTTGCCCAGGGTGGCACTGAAGCTTTCTTT

size: few
D: NA
V: TRBV6-6
J: TRBJ2-7
CDR3: CASSQRYEQYF
DNA: TGTGCCAGCAGTCAACGCTACGAGCAGTACTTC

size: once
D: NA
V: TRBV28
J: TRBJ2-1
CDR3: CASSLGSRNNEQFF
DNA: TGTGCCAGCAGTTTAGGGTCCCGAAACAATGAGCAGTTCTTC

size: NA
D: NA
V: TRBV5-1
J: TRBJ2-1
CDR3: CASSLESGRYNEQFF
DNA: TGCGCCAGCAGCTTGGAAAGCGGCCGCTACAATGAGCAGTTCTTC

size: once
D: TRBD1
V: TRBV10-3
J: TRBJ1-2
CDR3: CAISESQTGGNYGYTF
DNA: TGTGCCATCAGTGAGTCTCAGACAGGGGGGAACTATGGCTACACCTTC

size: once
D: TRBD2
V: TRBV5-6
J: TRBJ2-1
CDR3: CASSSPGLGRGEQFF
DNA: TGTGCCAGCAGCTCGCCGGGACTAGGCAGAGGTGAGCAGTTCTTC

size: NA
D: NA
V: TRBV27
J: TRBJ1-1
CDR3: CASSPFARPWEAFF
DNA: TGTGCCAGCAGTCCGTTTGCCAGGCCATGGGAAGCTTTCTTT

size: NA
D: NA
V: TRBV27
J: TRBJ2-7
CDR3: CASSPRNSRTPYEQYF
DNA: TGTGCCAGCAGTCCGCGAAATTCTAGGACCCCCTACGAGCAGTACTTC

size: NA
D: NA
V: TRBV19
J: TRBJ1-4
CDR3: CASARTRTEKLFF
DNA: TGTGCCAGCGCACGCACTCGGACCGAAAAACTGTTTTTT

size: NA
D: NA
V: TRBV28
J: TRBJ2-2
CDR3: CASSPIISGELFF
DNA: TGTGCCAGCAGCCCAATAATCTCTGGGGAGCTGTTTTTT

size: NA
D: TRBD1
V: TRBV7-9
J: TRBJ2-7
CDR3: CASSLATGGEQYF
DNA: TGTGCCAGCAGCTTAGCGACAGGGGGGGAGCAGTACTTC

size: NA
D: NA
V: TRBV3-1/TRBV3-2
J: TRBJ1-3
CDR3: CASSQDGGRAGNTIYF
DNA: TGTGCCAGCAGCCAAGATGGGGGCAGGGCTGGAAACACCATATATTTT

size: NA
D: TRBD2
V: TRBV6-6
J: TRBJ2-1
CDR3: CASSPSGGNYNEQFF
DNA: TGTGCCAGCAGTCCAAGCGGGGGGAACTACAATGAGCAGTTCTTC

size: NA
D: NA
V: TRBV5-1
J: TRBJ2-3
CDR3: CASSLAAGTVGDTQYF
DNA: TGCGCCAGCAGCTTGGCGGCCGGGACGGTAGGAGATACGCAGTATTTT

size: NA
D: NA
V: TRBV27
J: TRBJ2-7
CDR3: CASRGLYEQYF
DNA: TGTGCCAGCAGGGGATTGTACGAGCAGTACTTC

size: NA
D: TRBD1
V: TRBV2
J: TRBJ1-2
CDR3: CAFWEGDRGYTF
DNA: TGTGCCTTTTGGGAGGGGGACAGAGGCTACACCTTC

size: once
D: NA
V: TRBV27
J: TRBJ1-1
CDR3: CASSLLSRSNTEAFF
DNA: TGTGCCAGCAGTTTATTATCCAGATCGAACACTGAAGCTTTCTTT

size: NA
D: TRBD1
V: TRBV4-1
J: TRBJ1-4
CDR3: CASSHDRGGEKLFF
DNA: TGCGCCAGCAGCCATGACAGGGGCGGTGAAAAACTGTTTTTT

size: NA
D: NA
V: TRBV5-6
J: TRBJ1-1
CDR3: CASSLDRNTEAFF
DNA: TGTGCCAGCAGCTTGGACAGAAACACTGAAGCTTTCTTT